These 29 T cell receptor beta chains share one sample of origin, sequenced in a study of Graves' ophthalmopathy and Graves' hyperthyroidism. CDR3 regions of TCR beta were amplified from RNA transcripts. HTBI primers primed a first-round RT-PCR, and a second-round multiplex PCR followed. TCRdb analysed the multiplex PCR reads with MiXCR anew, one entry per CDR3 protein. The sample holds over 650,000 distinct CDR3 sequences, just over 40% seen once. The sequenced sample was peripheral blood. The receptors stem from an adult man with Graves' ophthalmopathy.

The CDR3 coding sequence is TGTGCCAGCAGCCAGGCCACAGGGGGCTGGGAGCAGTACTTC. This sequence encodes CASSQATGGWEQYF. The rearrangement joins TRBV3-1 to TRBJ2-7; TRBD1 matches at 9 bases. This CDR3 is 14 amino acids long. J lost 7 bases, V lost 3 bases, and 7 bases had no gene match. CDR1 is LGHDT and CDR2 is YNNKEL in the germline V gene (reference sequence).

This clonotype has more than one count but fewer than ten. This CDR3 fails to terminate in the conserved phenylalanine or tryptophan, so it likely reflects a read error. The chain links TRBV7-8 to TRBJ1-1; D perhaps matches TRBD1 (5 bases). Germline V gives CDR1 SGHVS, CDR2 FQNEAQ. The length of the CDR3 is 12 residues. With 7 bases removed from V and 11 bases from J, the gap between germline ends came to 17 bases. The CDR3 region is CASTKAGIGAFL. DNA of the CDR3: TGTGCCAGCACCAAGGCAGGGATAGGGGCTTTCCTT.

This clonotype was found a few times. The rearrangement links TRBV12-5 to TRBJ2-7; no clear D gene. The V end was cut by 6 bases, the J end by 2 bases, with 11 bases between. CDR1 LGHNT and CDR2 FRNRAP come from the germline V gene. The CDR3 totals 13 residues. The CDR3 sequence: CASGPTPTYEQYF. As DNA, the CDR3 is TGTGCTAGTGGACCTACTCCGACCTACGAGCAGTACTTC.

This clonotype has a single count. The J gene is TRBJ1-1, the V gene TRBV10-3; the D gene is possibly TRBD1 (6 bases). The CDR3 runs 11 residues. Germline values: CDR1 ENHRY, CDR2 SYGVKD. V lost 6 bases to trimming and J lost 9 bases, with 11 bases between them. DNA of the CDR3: TGTGCCATCAGATCCGGGACAAAAGCTTTCTTT. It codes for CAIRSGTKAFF.

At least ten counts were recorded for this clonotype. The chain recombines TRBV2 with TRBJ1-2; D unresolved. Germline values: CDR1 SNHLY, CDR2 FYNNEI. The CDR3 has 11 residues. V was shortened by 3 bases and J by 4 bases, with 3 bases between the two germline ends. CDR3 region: CASSETYGYTF. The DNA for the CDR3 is TGTGCCAGCAGTGAGACCTATGGCTACACCTTC. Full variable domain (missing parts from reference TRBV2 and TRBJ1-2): EPEVTQTPSHQVTQMGQEVILRCVPISNHLYFYWYRQILGQKVEFLVSFYNNEISEKSEIFDDQFSVERPDGSNFTLKIRSTKLEDSAMYFCASSETYGYTFGSGTRLTVV.

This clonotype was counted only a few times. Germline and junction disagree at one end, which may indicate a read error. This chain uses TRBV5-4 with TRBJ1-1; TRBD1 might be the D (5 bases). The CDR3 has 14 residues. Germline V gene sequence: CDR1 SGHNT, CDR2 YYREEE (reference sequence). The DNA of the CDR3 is TGTGCCAGCAGTTTGGCAGGGTCGAACACTGAAGCTTTCTTT. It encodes CASSLAGSNTEAFF.

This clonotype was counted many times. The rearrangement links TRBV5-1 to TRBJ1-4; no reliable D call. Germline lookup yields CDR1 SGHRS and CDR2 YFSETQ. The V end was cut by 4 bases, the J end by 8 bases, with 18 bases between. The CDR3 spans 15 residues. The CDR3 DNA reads TGCGCCAGCAGCCCGCAACAACCTAAAGCGGAAAAACTGTTTTTT. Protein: CASSPQQPKAEKLFF.

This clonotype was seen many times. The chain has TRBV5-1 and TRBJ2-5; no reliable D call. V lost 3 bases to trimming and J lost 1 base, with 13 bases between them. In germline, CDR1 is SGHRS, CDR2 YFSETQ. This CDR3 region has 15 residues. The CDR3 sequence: CASSSRPGFQETQYF. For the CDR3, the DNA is TGCGCCAGCAGCTCCCGACCGGGTTTCCAAGAGACCCAGTACTTC.

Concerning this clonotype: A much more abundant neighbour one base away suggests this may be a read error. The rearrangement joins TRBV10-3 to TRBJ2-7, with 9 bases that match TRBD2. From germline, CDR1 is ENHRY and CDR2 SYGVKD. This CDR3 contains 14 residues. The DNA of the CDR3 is TGTGGCATTAGGAAAAGCGGGGGGCTCTACGAGCAGTACTTC. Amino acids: CGIRKSGGLYEQYF.

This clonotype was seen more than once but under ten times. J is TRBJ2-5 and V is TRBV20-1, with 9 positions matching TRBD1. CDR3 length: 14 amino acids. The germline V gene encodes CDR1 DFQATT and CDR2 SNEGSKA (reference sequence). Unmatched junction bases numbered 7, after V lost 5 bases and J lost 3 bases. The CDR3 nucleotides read TGCAGTGCTCAATTCCGGGACAGGGAAGAGACCCAGTACTTC. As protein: CSAQFRDREETQYF.

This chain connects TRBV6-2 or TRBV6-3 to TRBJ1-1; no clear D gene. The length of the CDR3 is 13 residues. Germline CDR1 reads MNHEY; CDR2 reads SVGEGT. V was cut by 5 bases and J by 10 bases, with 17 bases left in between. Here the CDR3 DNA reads TGTGCCAGCAGTCCGGGCCTTACACCGAGAGCTTTCTTT. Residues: CASSPGLTPRAFF.

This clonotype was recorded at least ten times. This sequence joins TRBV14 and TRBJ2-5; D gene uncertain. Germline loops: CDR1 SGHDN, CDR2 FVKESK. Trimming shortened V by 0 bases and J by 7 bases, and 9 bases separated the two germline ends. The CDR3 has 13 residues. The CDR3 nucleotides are TGTGCCAGCAGCCAAGAGGCTAGTGTGACCCAGTACTTC. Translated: CASSQEASVTQYF.

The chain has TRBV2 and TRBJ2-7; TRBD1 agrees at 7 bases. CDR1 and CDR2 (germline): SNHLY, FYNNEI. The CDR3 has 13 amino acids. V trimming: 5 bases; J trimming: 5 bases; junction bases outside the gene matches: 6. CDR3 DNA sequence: TGTGCCAGCAGTCAGTGGCAGGGGGACGAGCAGTACTTC. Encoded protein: CASSQWQGDEQYF.

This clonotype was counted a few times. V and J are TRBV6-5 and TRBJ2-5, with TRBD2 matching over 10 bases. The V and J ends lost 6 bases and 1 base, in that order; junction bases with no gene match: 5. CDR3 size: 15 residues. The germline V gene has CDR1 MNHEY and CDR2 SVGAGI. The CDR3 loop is CASSPASGGQETQYF. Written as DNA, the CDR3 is TGTGCCAGCAGCCCAGCTAGCGGGGGCCAAGAGACCCAGTACTTC.

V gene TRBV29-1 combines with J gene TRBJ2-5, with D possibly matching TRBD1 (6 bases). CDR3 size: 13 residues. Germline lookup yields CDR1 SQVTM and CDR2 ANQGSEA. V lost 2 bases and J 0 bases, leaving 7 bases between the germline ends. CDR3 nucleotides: TGCAGCGTTGAACCAGGGGACCAAGAGACCCAGTACTTC. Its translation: CSVEPGDQETQYF. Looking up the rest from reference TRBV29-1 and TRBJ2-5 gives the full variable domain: SAVISQKPSRDICQRGTSLTIQCQVDSQVTMMFWYRQQPGQSLTLIATANQGSEATYESGFVIDKFPISRPNLTFSTLTVSNMSPEDSSIYLCSVEPGDQETQYFGPGTRLLVL.

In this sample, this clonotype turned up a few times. The CDR3 sequence: CASSEERWAYSMTYEQYF. CDR3 coding DNA: TGTGCCAGCAGTGAAGAGCGATGGGCTTACAGCATGACCTACGAGCAGTACTTC. This chain joins TRBV6-1 and TRBJ2-7; D is uncertain. Germline lookup yields CDR1 MNHNS and CDR2 SASEGT. Trimming took 1 base from V and 2 from J, leaving 21 bases between them. The CDR3 length is 18 residues.

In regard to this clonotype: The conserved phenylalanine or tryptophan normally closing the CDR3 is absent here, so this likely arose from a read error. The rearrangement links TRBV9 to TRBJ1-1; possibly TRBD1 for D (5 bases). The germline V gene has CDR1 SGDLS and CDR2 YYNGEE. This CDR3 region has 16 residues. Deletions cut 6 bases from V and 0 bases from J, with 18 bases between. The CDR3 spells CASNTGGHRLNTEAFI. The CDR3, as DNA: TGTGCCAGCAATACAGGTGGGCATAGGCTGAACACTGAAGCTTTCATT.

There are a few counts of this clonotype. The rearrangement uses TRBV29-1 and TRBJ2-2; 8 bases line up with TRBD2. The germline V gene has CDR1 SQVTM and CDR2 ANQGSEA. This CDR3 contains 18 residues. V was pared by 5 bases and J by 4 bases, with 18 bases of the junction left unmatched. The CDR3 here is CSVSLFGGLAGRTGELFF. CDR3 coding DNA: TGCAGCGTTAGCTTATTCGGCGGTTTAGCGGGGCGCACCGGGGAGCTGTTTTTT.

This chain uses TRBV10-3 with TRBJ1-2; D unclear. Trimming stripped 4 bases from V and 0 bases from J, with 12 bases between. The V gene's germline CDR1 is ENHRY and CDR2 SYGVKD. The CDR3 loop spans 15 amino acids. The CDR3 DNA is TGTGCCATCAGTGGGGAGGTTCAAGCTAACTATGGCTACACCTTC. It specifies CAISGEVQANYGYTF.

The chain's CDR3 is CASSLGLMAYEQYF. The CDR3, as DNA: TGTGCCAGCAGCTTAGGACTGATGGCCTACGAGCAGTACTTC. The chain employs TRBV7-9 and TRBJ2-7; D is unresolved. V shed 1 base and J shed 2 bases, with 9 bases lying between them. The CDR3 has 14 amino acids. Germline V CDR1 and CDR2: SEHNR, FQNEAQ (reference sequence). The complete variable domain, with remaining parts taken from reference TRBV7-9 and TRBJ2-7, reads DTGVSQNPRHKITKRGQNVTFRCDPISEHNRLYWYRQTLGQGPEFLTYFQNEAQLEKSRLLSDRFSAERPKGSFSTLEIQRTEQGDSAMYLCASSLGLMAYEQYFGPGTRLTVT.

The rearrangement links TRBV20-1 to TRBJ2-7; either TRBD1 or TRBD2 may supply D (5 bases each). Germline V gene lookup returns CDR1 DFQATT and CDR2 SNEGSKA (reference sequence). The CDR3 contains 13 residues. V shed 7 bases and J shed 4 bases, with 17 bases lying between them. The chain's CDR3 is CSGDTGTEYEQYF. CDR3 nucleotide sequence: TGCAGTGGAGATACCGGGACGGAATACGAGCAGTACTTC.

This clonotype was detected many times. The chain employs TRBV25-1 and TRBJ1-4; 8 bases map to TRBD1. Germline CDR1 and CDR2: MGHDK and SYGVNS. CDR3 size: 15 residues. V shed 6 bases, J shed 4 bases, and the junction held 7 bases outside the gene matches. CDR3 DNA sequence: TGTGCCAGCAGCTTTCGGACAGGGCATAATGAAAAACTGTTTTTT. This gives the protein CASSFRTGHNEKLFF.

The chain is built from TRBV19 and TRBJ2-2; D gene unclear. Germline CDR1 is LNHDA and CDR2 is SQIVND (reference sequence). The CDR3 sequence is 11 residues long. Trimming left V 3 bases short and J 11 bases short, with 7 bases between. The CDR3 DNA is TGTGCCAGTAGTATGCCGGGTGAGCTGTTTTTT. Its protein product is CASSMPGELFF.

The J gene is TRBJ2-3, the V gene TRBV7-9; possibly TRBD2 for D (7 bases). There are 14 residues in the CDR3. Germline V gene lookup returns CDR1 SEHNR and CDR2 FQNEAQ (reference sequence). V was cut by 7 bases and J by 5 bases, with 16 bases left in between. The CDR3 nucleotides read TGTGCCAGCACGCCGGGACTACAGGGAGATACGCAGTATTTT. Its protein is CASTPGLQGDTQYF.

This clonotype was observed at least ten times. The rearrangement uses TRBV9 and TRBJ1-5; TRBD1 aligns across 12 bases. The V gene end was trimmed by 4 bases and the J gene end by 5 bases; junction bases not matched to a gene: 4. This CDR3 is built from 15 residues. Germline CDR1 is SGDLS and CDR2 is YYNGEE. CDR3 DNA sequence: TGTGCCAGCAGCCGGGGGGACAGGGGGCATCAGCCCCAGCATTTT. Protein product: CASSRGDRGHQPQHF.

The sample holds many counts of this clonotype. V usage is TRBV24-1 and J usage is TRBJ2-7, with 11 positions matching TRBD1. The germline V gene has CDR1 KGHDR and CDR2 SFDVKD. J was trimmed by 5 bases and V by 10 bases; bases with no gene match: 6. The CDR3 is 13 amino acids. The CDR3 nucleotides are TGTGCCACAGGACAGGGGGCAAGACACGAGCAGTACTTC. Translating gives CATGQGARHEQYF.

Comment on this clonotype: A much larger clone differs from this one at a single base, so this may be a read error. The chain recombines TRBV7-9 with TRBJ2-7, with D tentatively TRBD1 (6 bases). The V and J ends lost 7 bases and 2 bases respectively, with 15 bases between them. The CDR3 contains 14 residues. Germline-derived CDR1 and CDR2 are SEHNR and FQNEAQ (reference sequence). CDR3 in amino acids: CASTPRGVPYEQYF. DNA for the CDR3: TGTGCCAGCACTCCCAGGGGTGTCCCCTACGAGCAGTACTTC.

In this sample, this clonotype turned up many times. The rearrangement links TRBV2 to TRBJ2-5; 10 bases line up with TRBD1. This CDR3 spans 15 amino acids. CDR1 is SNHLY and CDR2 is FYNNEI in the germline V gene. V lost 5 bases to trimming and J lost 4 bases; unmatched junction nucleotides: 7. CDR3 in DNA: TGTGCCAGCAGTTTTGACAGGGGGCGAACAGAGACCCAGTACTTC. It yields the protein CASSFDRGRTETQYF. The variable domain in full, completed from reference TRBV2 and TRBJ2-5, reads EPEVTQTPSHQVTQMGQEVILRCVPISNHLYFYWYRQILGQKVEFLVSFYNNEISEKSEIFDDQFSVERPDGSNFTLKIRSTKLEDSAMYFCASSFDRGRTETQYFGPGTRLLVL.

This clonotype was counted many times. CDR3 residues: CASSDPTVKETQYF. The CDR3 region has the DNA TGCGCCAGCAGCGACCCGACAGTTAAAGAGACCCAGTACTTC. This rearrangement joins TRBV5-1 to TRBJ2-5; D possibly corresponds to TRBD1 (5 bases). V lost 4 bases and J 3 bases, leaving 13 bases between the germline ends. Germline assignment: CDR1 SGHRS and CDR2 YFSETQ. There are 14 residues in the CDR3.